This TCR beta chain was identified in a study of blood T cells in healthy people across ages. Study-level points and caveats: Among long-lived donors, naive CD4+ cells were more numerous and diversity higher than in aged donors.

Through a sample-barcoded 5' primer and a J-beta primer mix, a second PCR was run for roughly 7 to 12 cycles. TCRdb redid the calling of the 5' RACE reads with MiXCR, one entry per CDR3 protein. Of fewer than 2 million distinct CDR3 sequences in the sample, around 40% are singletons; the top ten hold roughly 23%. In this sample, this clonotype turned up a few times. No antigen is known for it. Trimming cost V 1 base and J 4 bases, with 10 bases left between them. This CDR3 is 14 amino acids long. CDR1 and CDR2 from the germline V gene are LGHNA and YSLEER. The chain combines TRBV4-3 with TRBJ1-2; D call uncertain. Sequenced material: blood. This TCR came from a human donor in good health. The CDR3 DNA reads as TGCGCCAGCAGCCAAGGGACCGCCGCCTATGGCTACACCTTC. This sequence encodes CASSQGTAAYGYTF.